One sample yielded the 31 T cell receptor beta chains listed below, sequenced in a study. From the RT-PCR reads, TCRdb called clonotypes with MiXCR, one entry per CDR3 protein. The data contain about 680,000 distinct CDR3 sequences, 12% to 15% of them singletons. The sequenced sample consisted of memory CD4+ T cells from blood. These receptors all come from a female donor in good health, serving as a healthy control.

J is TRBJ1-1 and V is TRBV10-3; TRBD1 might be the D (5 bases). The CDR3 covers 15 residues. V dropped 6 bases and J dropped 0 bases, with 14 bases sitting between them. Per the germline V gene, CDR1 is ENHRY and CDR2 is SYGVKD. CDR3 region: CAIRRDGGLNTEAFF. The DNA for the CDR3 is TGTGCCATCAGGCGGGACGGAGGCTTGAACACTGAAGCTTTCTTT.

This clonotype was observed a few times. The gene calls are TRBV6-6 and TRBJ1-1; maybe TRBD1 (6 bases). V shed 4 bases and J shed 11 bases, with 11 bases lying between them. The CDR3 runs 11 residues. Germline-derived CDR1 and CDR2 are MNHNY and SVGAGI (reference sequence). CDR3 loop: CASSFSGVAFF. Here the CDR3 DNA reads TGTGCCAGCAGTTTCTCAGGGGTGGCTTTCTTT.

This chain joins TRBV6-1 and TRBJ1-3; D is unresolved. CDR1 and CDR2 from the germline V gene are MNHNS and SASEGT. CDR3 length: 14 amino acids. V was clipped by 6 bases and J by 1 base, with 10 bases between them. CDR3 nucleotides: TGTGCCAGCAGACAGACACTGTCTGGAAACACCATATATTTT. Its protein product is CASRQTLSGNTIYF.

The V call is TRBV9, the J call TRBJ2-1; D may correspond to TRBD1 or TRBD2 (5 bases each). The V end lost 3 bases, the J end lost 2 bases, and 15 bases lay between the germline ends. This CDR3 is built from 16 residues. The germline V gene has CDR1 SGDLS and CDR2 YYNGEE. For the CDR3, the DNA is TGTGCCAGCAGCGGGCGTTGGGGGTCCCCCTACAATGAGCAGTTCTTC. Amino acid sequence: CASSGRWGSPYNEQFF.

The chain carries TRBV11-2 and TRBJ1-5; 8 bases match TRBD1. The junction had 7 bases not matched to a gene; V was cut back by 5 bases and J by 1 base. CDR1 SGHAT and CDR2 FQNNGV come from the germline V gene. The CDR3 totals 16 residues. The CDR3 region has the DNA TGTGCCAGCAGCAGTTGGACAGGGACGAGCAATCAGCCCCAGCATTTT. This encodes CASSSWTGTSNQPQHF.

This sequence joins TRBV25-1 and TRBJ2-5, with 9 bases lining up with TRBD2. CDR1 is MGHDK and CDR2 is SYGVNS in the germline V gene. The CDR3 has 16 amino acids. With 0 bases clipped from V and 1 base from J, the junction kept 3 bases outside the gene matches. The CDR3 spells CASSEYRGLAQETQYF. CDR3 nucleotides: TGTGCCAGCAGTGAATATCGGGGACTAGCCCAAGAGACCCAGTACTTC.

This clonotype has a handful of counts. V and J are TRBV9 and TRBJ2-2; D unresolved. CDR3 length: 14 residues. Germline CDR1 SGDLS, CDR2 YYNGEE. V gave up 8 bases and J gave up 5 bases, with 16 bases separating them. The CDR3 here is CASSKDLLTGELFF. As DNA, the CDR3 is TGTGCCAGTTCGAAGGACCTATTGACCGGGGAGCTGTTTTTT.

This clonotype occurred a few times. This chain links TRBV30 with TRBJ2-7; D is perhaps TRBD1 (6 bases). Germline CDR1 reads GTSNPN; CDR2 reads SVGIG (reference sequence). V was shortened by 4 bases and J by 4 bases, with 20 bases between the two germline ends. The CDR3 is 15 residues long. In DNA, the CDR3 is TGTGCCTGGACCCAGGGGAGCTCGGGAATTTACGAGCAGTACTTC. Its translation: CAWTQGSSGIYEQYF.

J is TRBJ2-3 and V is TRBV7-9, with unresolved D. This CDR3 has 14 amino acids. Germline assignment: CDR1 SEHNR and CDR2 FQNEAQ (reference sequence). Trimming removed 3 bases from V and 2 bases from J, with 9 bases in between. CDR3 in amino acids: CASSFKGPTDTQYF. The CDR3 DNA follows: TGTGCCAGCAGCTTTAAGGGCCCCACAGATACGCAGTATTTT.

This clonotype occurred a few times. DNA for the CDR3: TGCAGCGTTCCCGTGAGGGCGGGGGGGCCCACAGATACGCAGTATTTT. The encoded protein is CSVPVRAGGPTDTQYF. The genes are TRBV29-1 and TRBJ2-3, with 9 bases matching TRBD2. V trimming: 5 bases; J trimming: 2 bases; junction bases outside the gene matches: 11. Germline V CDR1 and CDR2: SQVTM, ANQGSEA. The CDR3 runs 16 residues.

This clonotype was seen repeatedly, ten times or more. The rearrangement joins TRBV12-3 or TRBV12-4 to TRBJ1-1; D might be TRBD1 (5 bases). CDR3 length: 14 residues. The V gene lost 7 bases and the J gene lost 7 bases, with 19 bases spanning the gap. The DNA for the CDR3 is TGTGCCAGCAAAATATCCCGGGACGGTCTTGAAGCTTTCTTT. It specifies CASKISRDGLEAFF.

This clonotype was counted once. V usage is TRBV19 and J usage is TRBJ2-3; 9 positions agree with TRBD2. The germline CDR1 and CDR2 sequences are LNHDA and SQIVND (reference sequence). The CDR3 contains 15 residues. Trimming cost V 0 bases and J 9 bases; bases outside gene matches: 7. CDR3 sequence (DNA): TGTGCCAGTAGTATAGATCAAGCGGGAGGAAGCACGCAGTATTTT. It yields the protein CASSIDQAGGSTQYF. The full variable domain, its missing parts supplied by reference TRBV19 and TRBJ2-3, is DGGITQSPKYLFRKEGQNVTLSCEQNLNHDAMYWYRQDPGQGLRLIYYSQIVNDFQKGDIAEGYSVSREKKESFPLTVTSAQKNPTAFYLCASSIDQAGGSTQYFGPGTRLTVL.

The rearrangement uses TRBV7-2 and TRBJ2-5; D might be TRBD1 or TRBD2, each matching 5 bases. Per germline, CDR1 SGHTA and CDR2 FQGNSA. Trimming removed 1 base from V and 4 bases from J, with 10 bases in between. The CDR3 is made up of 14 amino acids. The CDR3: CASSLGPGRETQYF. CDR3 coding DNA: TGTGCCAGCAGCTTAGGGCCAGGGAGAGAGACCCAGTACTTC.

This clonotype was recorded a few times. The rearrangement uses TRBV6-6 and TRBJ2-7; D remains unclear. The CDR3 has 13 residues. Germline-derived CDR1 and CDR2 are MNHNY and SVGAGI (reference sequence). V was cut by 2 bases and J by 2 bases, with 7 bases left in between. Written as DNA, the CDR3 is TGTGCCAGCAGTTACGGGCAGACCTACGAGCAGTACTTC. Its protein product is CASSYGQTYEQYF.

This clonotype was seen many times. This chain uses TRBV12-3 or TRBV12-4 with TRBJ1-2; no definite D call. The CDR3 spans 14 residues. The V and J ends lost 7 bases and 3 bases respectively, with 15 bases between them. The CDR3 DNA reads TGTGCCAGCACTTCCAACGGGATTGACTATGGCTACACCTTC. Translated: CASTSNGIDYGYTF.

V is TRBV3-1 and J is TRBJ2-1; tentative D call: TRBD2 (6 bases). Germline CDR1 is LGHDT and CDR2 is YNNKEL (reference sequence). Trimming took off 5 bases at V and 7 bases at J, with 27 bases between the two ends. This CDR3 is 18 amino acids long. The CDR3 protein is CASSSWGAGRIGSNEQFF. The CDR3, as DNA: TGTGCCAGCAGCTCCTGGGGAGCGGGTAGGATTGGAAGTAATGAGCAGTTCTTC.

This clonotype came up many times. The rearrangement uses TRBV4-2 and TRBJ2-5; 8 bases agree with TRBD2. This CDR3 is 16 amino acids long. V dropped 1 base and J dropped 2; count of bases not matched to a gene: 6. Germline CDR1 and CDR2: LGHNA and YNFKEQ. The CDR3 region is CASSQAVSGSQETQYF. DNA of the CDR3: TGTGCCAGCAGCCAAGCAGTAAGCGGGAGTCAAGAGACCCAGTACTTC.

This clonotype appeared many times. This sequence joins TRBV5-1 and TRBJ2-5; D unclear. The CDR3 covers 14 residues. V lost 0 bases and J lost 7, with 13 bases in between. CDR1 is SGHRS and CDR2 is YFSETQ in the germline V gene. CDR3 DNA: TGCGCCAGCAGCTTGGTTTCGTCCTTGGGGACCCAGTACTTC. Its protein is CASSLVSSLGTQYF.

This clonotype turned up a few times. The chain employs TRBV6-5 and TRBJ1-2; D possibly corresponds to TRBD1 (6 bases). The CDR3 sequence is 13 residues long. Trimming cost V 4 bases and J 7 bases, with 13 bases left between them. Germline CDR1 reads MNHEY; CDR2 reads SVGAGI. CDR3 region: CASSSPGHIGYTF. CDR3 nucleotides: TGTGCCAGCAGTTCCCCGGGACACATTGGCTACACCTTC.

The table lists this clonotype with a few counts. The J gene is TRBJ2-1, the V gene TRBV28, with D perhaps TRBD2 (6 bases). The germline gives CDR1 MDHEN, CDR2 SYDVKM. V lost 5 bases to trimming and J lost 9 bases, with 17 bases between them. CDR3 length: 14 residues. Here the CDR3 reads CASSDSGTPSEQFF. In DNA, the CDR3 is TGTGCCAGCAGTGACTCCGGGACTCCATCTGAGCAGTTCTTC.

This chain joins TRBV5-1 and TRBJ1-2; D ambiguous. V lost 4 bases to trimming and J lost 8 bases, with 12 bases between them. Germline CDR1 SGHRS, CDR2 YFSETQ. The CDR3 extends over 12 amino acids. CDR3 coding DNA: TGCGCCAGCAGCCCCCAAGAAGAAGGCTACACCTTC. It yields the protein CASSPQEEGYTF.

This clonotype has just a few counts. The chain employs TRBV6-5 and TRBJ2-5, with D perhaps TRBD1 or TRBD2 (5 bases each). Germline values: CDR1 MNHEY, CDR2 SVGAGI. The CDR3 consists of 14 residues. The V gene lost 6 bases and the J gene lost 5 bases, with 16 bases spanning the gap. DNA for the CDR3: TGTGCCAGCAGGCGCCGGGGCGTGGGGGAGACCCAGTACTTC. Encoded protein: CASRRRGVGETQYF.

This clonotype has at least ten counts. The chain recombines TRBV3-1 with TRBJ2-1; no reliable D call. Germline V gene data show CDR1 as LGHDT and CDR2 as YNNKEL (reference sequence). V lost 0 bases, J lost 4 bases, and 10 bases lay in between. This CDR3 is built from 15 residues. The CDR3 reads CASSQDGQKYNEQFF. DNA for the CDR3: TGTGCCAGCAGCCAAGATGGGCAGAAATACAATGAGCAGTTCTTC.

The gene calls are TRBV3-1 and TRBJ1-1, with 11 bases lining up with TRBD1. Germline CDR1 reads LGHDT; CDR2 reads YNNKEL (reference sequence). V shed 1 base and J 3 bases; nucleotides not matched to a gene: 7. This CDR3 contains 17 residues. This CDR3 reads CASSQATGQGAHTEAFF. The CDR3 DNA sequence: TGTGCCAGCAGCCAAGCCACCGGACAGGGGGCCCACACTGAAGCTTTCTTT.

The J gene is TRBJ1-2, the V gene TRBV6-5, with 7 positions matching TRBD1. After removal of 0 bases from V and 5 bases from J, the junction contained 6 bases not matched to a gene. Germline V gene sequence: CDR1 MNHEY, CDR2 SVGAGI. The CDR3 covers 15 residues. CDR3 sequence: CASSYSSRGGYGYTF. The CDR3 DNA follows: TGTGCCAGCAGTTACTCGAGCAGGGGGGGGTATGGCTACACCTTC.

This sequence joins TRBV9 and TRBJ2-3; D gene uncertain. Germline V CDR1 and CDR2: SGDLS, YYNGEE. The V gene lost 0 bases and the J gene lost 0 bases, with 14 bases spanning the gap. The CDR3 consists of 17 residues. The CDR3 nucleotides read TGTGCCAGCAGCGTAGCTGGCCCCCCAGGTAGCACAGATACGCAGTATTTT. It specifies CASSVAGPPGSTDTQYF.

There are many counts of this clonotype. The chain employs TRBV15 and TRBJ2-1; 11 bases line up with TRBD2. Unmatched junction bases numbered 8, after V lost 3 bases and J lost 1 base. This CDR3 contains 18 residues. The germline V gene encodes CDR1 LNHNV and CDR2 YYDKDF (reference sequence). CDR3: CATSRSLTSGASYNEQFF. The DNA of the CDR3 is TGTGCCACCAGCAGGAGTCTGACTAGCGGGGCATCCTACAATGAGCAGTTCTTC.

This clonotype was seen many times. The chain has TRBV10-3 and TRBJ2-7; D is possibly TRBD1 (6 bases). Per the germline V gene, CDR1 is ENHRY and CDR2 is SYGVKD. Trimming removed 2 bases from V and 5 bases from J, with 13 bases in between. The CDR3 extends over 14 amino acids. The CDR3 DNA reads as TGTGCCATCAGTGAGGCCTATCAGGGGAACGAGCAGTACTTC. It translates to CAISEAYQGNEQYF.

V usage is TRBV28 and J usage is TRBJ1-2; the D gene is possibly TRBD1 (5 bases). Germline CDR1 and CDR2: MDHEN and SYDVKM. Trimming stripped 6 bases from V and 4 bases from J, with 15 bases between. The CDR3 length is 14 residues. The CDR3 protein is CASRRPGLVYGYTF. DNA of the CDR3: TGTGCCAGCAGGCGACCAGGGTTGGTCTATGGCTACACCTTC.

This clonotype was counted at least ten times. The DNA of the CDR3 is TGTGCCAGCAGACCGTTCCTGCGGCGGGGGGGGGATACGCAGTATTTT. Translated: CASRPFLRRGGDTQYF. V and J are TRBV11-2 and TRBJ2-3; 9 bases match TRBD2. After removal of 6 bases from V and 6 bases from J, the junction contained 13 bases not matched to a gene. Germline lookup yields CDR1 SGHAT and CDR2 FQNNGV. There are 16 residues in the CDR3.

This clonotype was detected ten times or more. The chain has TRBV6-5 and TRBJ1-5; possibly TRBD1 for D (5 bases). The CDR3 contains 15 residues. Per the germline V gene, CDR1 is MNHEY and CDR2 is SVGAGI. V lost 6 bases to trimming and J lost 0 bases, with 12 bases between them. CDR3 region: CASSPTATSNQPQHF. CDR3 nucleotide sequence: TGTGCCAGCAGCCCGACAGCGACTAGCAATCAGCCCCAGCATTTT.